The 26 T cell receptor beta chains given below trace back to one sample, sequenced in a study of blood T cell repertoires in COVID-19. The data were produced by immunoSEQ multiplex PCR, yet TCRdb's version contains in-frame clones alone and is incomplete. The profile covers 70,000 to 75,000 clones, with less than 80% appearing a single time and about a quarter taken by the ten largest. The sequenced sample was peripheral blood. The receptors stem from a man between 60 and 75 years old with active or convalescent COVID-19.

The rearrangement links TRBV7-6 to TRBJ1-1; D is perhaps TRBD1 (5 bases). Germline loops: CDR1 SGHVS, CDR2 FNYEAQ. There are 13 residues in the CDR3. The V and J ends lost 4 bases and 7 bases respectively, with 13 bases between them. Written as DNA, the CDR3 is TGTGCCAGCAGCTACGGTGGGGGGGTTGAAGCTTTCTTT. It translates to CASSYGGGVEAFF. The complete variable domain, with remaining parts taken from reference TRBV7-6 and TRBJ1-1, reads GAGVSQSPRYKVTKRGQDVALRCDPISGHVSLYWYRQALGQGPEFLTYFNYEAQQDKSGLPNDRFSAERPEGSISTLTIQRTEQRDSAMYRCASSYGGGVEAFFGQGTRLTVV.

The chain uses TRBV4-1 and TRBJ2-5; no firm D call. The CDR3 loop spans 19 amino acids. V was clipped by 4 bases and J by 4 bases, with 28 bases between them. Germline assignment: CDR1 MGHRA and CDR2 YSYEKL. The CDR3 DNA sequence: TGCGCCAGCAGCCCCCTGGGTCGTGAGGCCTCGTTGGGTGGAGAGACCCAGTACTTC. This encodes CASSPLGREASLGGETQYF.

The gene calls are TRBV5-1 and TRBJ1-2; TRBD1 agrees at 9 bases. Germline V gene data show CDR1 as SGHRS and CDR2 as YFSETQ. The CDR3 totals 14 residues. The V and J ends lost 4 bases and 4 bases, in that order; junction bases with no gene match: 5. CDR3 loop: CASSRDREVYGYTF. CDR3 coding DNA: TGCGCCAGCAGCAGGGACAGGGAGGTCTATGGCTACACCTTC.

This clone was picked up one time. The rearrangement links TRBV5-1 to TRBJ2-3; 7 bases fit TRBD2. Germline V CDR1 and CDR2: SGHRS, YFSETQ. The CDR3 has 15 residues. Trimming removed 0 bases from V and 5 bases from J; junction bases left unmatched: 6. The CDR3: CASSLVERGGDTQYF. The CDR3 nucleotides are TGCGCCAGCAGCTTGGTTGAGCGGGGTGGAGATACGCAGTATTTT.

This chain uses TRBV28 with TRBJ2-1; the match to TRBD2 covers 9 bases. The V segment lost 3 bases and the J segment 9 bases; nucleotides outside the gene matches: 6. The CDR3 consists of 14 residues. Germline-derived CDR1 and CDR2 are MDHEN and SYDVKM. The CDR3 reads CASSFRGGAGEQFF. Written as DNA, the CDR3 is TGTGCCAGCAGTTTTCGCGGGGGGGCTGGTGAGCAGTTCTTC.

The J gene is TRBJ1-1, the V gene TRBV18; D is unresolved. This CDR3 contains 14 residues. Germline assignment: CDR1 KGHSH and CDR2 LQKENI. The V and J ends lost 3 bases and 4 bases respectively, with 12 bases between them. CDR3 sequence reads: CASSPFAAATEAFF. The DNA of the CDR3 is TGTGCCAGCTCACCCTTCGCCGCGGCCACTGAAGCTTTCTTT.

The V and J genes are TRBV11-2 and TRBJ2-7; a weak D match, TRBD1 (5 bases). Trimming cost V 6 bases and J 2 bases, with 14 bases left between them. This CDR3 comprises 14 residues. Germline CDR1 reads SGHAT; CDR2 reads FQNNGV. This CDR3 reads CASSSGIGTYEQYF. CDR3 bases: TGTGCCAGCAGTTCAGGGATTGGGACCTACGAGCAGTACTTC.

The chain recombines TRBV3-1 (or the pseudogene TRBV3-2) with TRBJ2-2, with 10 bases that match TRBD2. There are 19 residues in the CDR3. Unmatched junction bases numbered 10, after V lost 2 bases and J lost 1 base. Germline V gives CDR1 LGHDT, CDR2 YNNKEL (reference sequence). CDR3: CASSQWLAGAHVNTGELFF. CDR3 in DNA: TGTGCCAGCAGCCAATGGCTAGCGGGGGCCCACGTGAACACCGGGGAGCTGTTTTTT.

A few counts support this clone. The gene calls are TRBV7-8 and TRBJ2-5; TRBD1 matches at 7 bases. Germline loops: CDR1 SGHVS, CDR2 FQNEAQ. V dropped 5 bases and J dropped 2; count of bases not matched to a gene: 11. The CDR3 length is 16 residues. The DNA for the CDR3 is TGTGCCAGCAGCCCATTTGGCCTACAGGGGCAAGAGACCCAGTACTTC. Amino acid sequence: CASSPFGLQGQETQYF.

In this sample, this clone turned up once. J is TRBJ1-2 and V is TRBV20-1; 8 nucleotides agree with TRBD1. V gave up 6 bases and J gave up 12 bases; unmatched junction bases: 6. The CDR3 extends over 10 amino acids. CDR1 DFQATT and CDR2 SNEGSKA come from the germline V gene (reference sequence). CDR3 region: CSALQGANTF. The CDR3 coding sequence is TGCAGTGCCCTCCAGGGGGCGAACACCTTC.

The CDR3 DNA reads as TGTGCCAGCAGCCAACAGGGGGAAGCCTACAATGAGCAGTTCTTC. Its protein product is CASSQQGEAYNEQFF. The chain recombines TRBV3-1 (or the pseudogene TRBV3-2) with TRBJ2-1; TRBD1 matches at 7 bases. After removal of 2 bases from V and 2 bases from J, the junction contained 3 bases not matched to a gene. This CDR3 region has 15 residues. From germline, CDR1 is LGHDT and CDR2 YNNKEL (reference sequence).

The rearrangement links TRBV6-5 to TRBJ1-1, with 7 bases identical to TRBD1. Germline assignment: CDR1 MNHEY and CDR2 SVGAGI. The CDR3 loop spans 14 amino acids. V gave up 5 bases and J gave up 11 bases; unmatched junction bases: 14. CDR3 bases: TGTGCCAGCAGTAATACAGGGGAGGCCCCCGGCGCTTTCTTT. Protein: CASSNTGEAPGAFF.

V usage is TRBV3-1 (or the pseudogene TRBV3-2) and J usage is TRBJ2-7, with a tentative D call TRBD1 (6 bases). Germline V gene lookup returns CDR1 LGHDT and CDR2 YNNKEL (reference sequence). The CDR3 consists of 13 residues. Trimming left V 4 bases short and J 7 bases short, with 14 bases between. The CDR3 DNA follows: TGTGCCAGCAGCCCGAGTCAGGGGTGGGAGCAGTACTTC. Protein: CASSPSQGWEQYF.

This clone has just a few counts. V gene TRBV28 combines with J gene TRBJ2-5, with 8 bases that match TRBD2. Per the germline V gene, CDR1 is MDHEN and CDR2 is SYDVKM. The CDR3 contains 14 residues. The J segment lost 5 bases and the V segment lost 5 bases, leaving 7 bases of the junction unmatched. The CDR3 sequence: CASSLSGVRETQYF. In DNA, the CDR3 is TGTGCCAGCAGTCTTAGCGGGGTAAGGGAGACCCAGTACTTC.

This clone was found a few times. This sequence joins TRBV18 and TRBJ1-6; D not resolved. The CDR3 covers 14 residues. V was trimmed by 2 bases and J by 2 bases, leaving 4 bases between them. Germline CDR1 KGHSH, CDR2 LQKENI. The CDR3 nucleotides are TGTGCCAGCTCACCAGGCCCCTATAATTCACCCCTCCACTTT. Protein: CASSPGPYNSPLHF.

V usage is TRBV7-2 and J usage is TRBJ2-5, with unresolved D. The CDR3 runs 13 residues. V lost 1 base and J 3 bases, leaving 6 bases between the germline ends. CDR1 SGHTA and CDR2 FQGNSA come from the germline V gene. The CDR3 sequence: CASSLEPEETQYF. The CDR3 region has the DNA TGTGCCAGCAGCTTAGAACCGGAAGAGACCCAGTACTTC.

The chain combines TRBV18 with TRBJ2-2, with D maybe TRBD1 (6 bases). V was shortened by 0 bases and J by 2 bases, with 10 bases between the two germline ends. The CDR3 is 16 residues long. In germline, CDR1 is KGHSH, CDR2 LQKENI. In nucleotides, the CDR3 is TGTGCCAGCTCACCACCGGGACACCAAAACACCGGGGAGCTGTTTTTT. Protein: CASSPPGHQNTGELFF.

The V and J genes are TRBV5-1 and TRBJ2-7, with 13 positions matching TRBD2. From germline, CDR1 is SGHRS and CDR2 YFSETQ. This CDR3 is built from 14 residues. The V and J ends lost 4 bases and 4 bases, in that order; junction bases with no gene match: 2. This chain's CDR3 is CASSPLAGGYEQYF. CDR3 DNA sequence: TGCGCCAGCAGCCCACTAGCGGGGGGGTACGAGCAGTACTTC.

V is TRBV7-2 and J is TRBJ1-2; no reliable D call. Germline CDR1 and CDR2: SGHTA and FQGNSA. V was pared by 0 bases and J by 3 bases, with 11 bases between. This CDR3 region has 15 residues. CDR3 nucleotides: TGTGCCAGCAGCTTAGCTTTGCAGGCCTACTATGGCTACACCTTC. It yields the protein CASSLALQAYYGYTF.

The rearrangement joins TRBV6-5 to TRBJ1-6; D unclear. V lost 10 bases to trimming and J lost 7 bases, with 14 bases between them. The CDR3 has 13 residues. Germline V gene lookup returns CDR1 MNHEY and CDR2 SVGAGI. The CDR3 sequence is CATRRAGNSPLHF. The DNA for the CDR3 is TGTGCCACCCGACGCGCCGGGAATTCACCCCTCCACTTT.

The chain joins TRBV18 to TRBJ2-2; TRBD2 matches 10 bases. Germline loops: CDR1 KGHSH, CDR2 LQKENI. There are 15 residues in the CDR3. Trimming at V came to 2 bases and at J to 5 bases, leaving 2 bases not matched to a gene. As DNA, the CDR3 is TGTGCCAGCTCACCAGCGACTAGCGGGACCGGGGAGCTGTTTTTT. Translation: CASSPATSGTGELFF. Filled out from reference TRBV18 and TRBJ2-2, the complete variable domain reads NAGVMQNPRHLVRRRGQEARLRCSPMKGHSHVYWYRQLPEEGLKFMVYLQKENIIDESGMPKERFSAEFPKEGPSILRIQQVVRGDSAAYFCASSPATSGTGELFFGEGSRLTVL.

The rearrangement uses TRBV28 and TRBJ2-5, with 8 bases lining up with TRBD1. Per the germline V gene, CDR1 is MDHEN and CDR2 is SYDVKM. The CDR3 is made up of 15 amino acids. V shed 7 bases and J 3 bases; nucleotides not matched to a gene: 10. The DNA for the CDR3 is TGTGCCAGCAACCAAGCCGGGACAGGAAAAGAGACCCAGTACTTC. Amino acid sequence: CASNQAGTGKETQYF.

This rearrangement joins TRBV6-5 to TRBJ2-1; the match to TRBD1 covers 7 bases. The CDR3 totals 14 residues. The junction had 10 bases not matched to a gene; V was cut back by 5 bases and J by 9 bases. Germline assignment: CDR1 MNHEY and CDR2 SVGAGI. CDR3: CASSPDRVVGEQFF. The DNA of the CDR3 is TGTGCCAGCAGTCCCGACAGGGTGGTCGGTGAGCAGTTCTTC.

V and J are TRBV3-1 (or the pseudogene TRBV3-2) and TRBJ1-5; unclear D gene. This CDR3 has 14 amino acids. Trimming removed 4 bases from V and 0 bases from J, with 7 bases in between. Germline V gene sequence: CDR1 LGHDT, CDR2 YNNKEL (reference sequence). The CDR3, as DNA: TGTGCCAGCAGCCCAAGCGATAGCAATCAGCCCCAGCATTTT. Encoded protein: CASSPSDSNQPQHF.

This chain joins TRBV4-2 and TRBJ2-1; 13 positions match TRBD2. J gave up 7 bases and V 4 bases, and 7 bases lay outside the gene matches. Per the germline V gene, CDR1 is LGHNA and CDR2 is YNFKEQ. The CDR3 spans 16 residues. The CDR3 protein is CASSRPGTSGENEQFF. The DNA for the CDR3 is TGTGCCAGCAGCCGCCCGGGGACTAGCGGGGAAAATGAGCAGTTCTTC.

The rearrangement joins TRBV7-6 to TRBJ2-5; 9 bases line up with TRBD2. Germline V gene data show CDR1 as SGHVS and CDR2 as FNYEAQ. J was trimmed by 3 bases and V by 4 bases; bases with no gene match: 6. CDR3 size: 15 residues. CDR3 residues: CASSSSGTSEETQYF. For the CDR3, the DNA is TGTGCCAGCAGCTCTAGCGGGACCTCCGAAGAGACCCAGTACTTC.